This TCR beta chain was obtained from a study of T-cell reconstitution after alpha-beta-depleted transplantation in children. Unique molecular identifiers featured in how the TCRbeta library was prepared. TCRdb reanalysed the PCR reads using MiXCR and keeps one entry per CDR3 protein. The sample lists about 980,000 distinct CDR3 sequences, around 30% occurring once. V dropped 6 bases and J dropped 5; count of bases not matched to a gene: 5. The CDR3 loop spans 14 amino acids. Germline lookup yields CDR1 SQVTM and CDR2 ANQGSEA. Turning to this clonotype: No antigen is known for it.

The study's findings and limits: Two months or so post-transplant, alpha-beta T cells reportedly derived from several hundred expanded graft clones. Diversity and T-cell counts at one year after transplant derived mostly from new T cells. High day-60 TCRbeta diversity in some patients came from surviving recipient T cells and thymic progenitors.

The sample in question was PBMCs, mostly from graft donor cells, obtained 360 days after TCRalphabeta/CD19-depleted stem cell transplant. This sequence originates from a boy under two years old who had a stem cell transplant for SCID, so the T cells may come from the graft donor. V gene TRBV29-1 combines with J gene TRBJ2-1; 12 nucleotides agree with TRBD2. The CDR3 here is CSVLTSGGNNEQFF. The CDR3 bases are TGCAGCGTATTGACTAGCGGGGGTAACAATGAGCAGTTCTTC.